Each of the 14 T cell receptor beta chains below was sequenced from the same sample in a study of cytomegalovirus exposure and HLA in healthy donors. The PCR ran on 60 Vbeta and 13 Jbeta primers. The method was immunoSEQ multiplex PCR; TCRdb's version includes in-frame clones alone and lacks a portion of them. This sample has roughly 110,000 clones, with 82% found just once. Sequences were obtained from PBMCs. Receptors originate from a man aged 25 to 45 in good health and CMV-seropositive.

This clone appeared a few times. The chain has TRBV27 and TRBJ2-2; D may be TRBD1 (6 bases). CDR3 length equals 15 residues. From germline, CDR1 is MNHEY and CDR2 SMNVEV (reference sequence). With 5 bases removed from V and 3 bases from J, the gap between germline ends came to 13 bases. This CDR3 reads CASSPRDTYTGELFF. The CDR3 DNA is TGTGCCAGCAGTCCCCGGGACACCTACACCGGGGAGCTGTTTTTT.

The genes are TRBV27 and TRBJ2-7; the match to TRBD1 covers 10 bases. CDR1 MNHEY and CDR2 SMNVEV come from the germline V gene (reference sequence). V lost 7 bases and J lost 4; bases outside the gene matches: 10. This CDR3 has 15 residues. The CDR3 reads CASKPGQGTLYEQYF. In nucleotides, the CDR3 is TGTGCCAGCAAGCCGGGACAGGGGACATTATACGAGCAGTACTTC.

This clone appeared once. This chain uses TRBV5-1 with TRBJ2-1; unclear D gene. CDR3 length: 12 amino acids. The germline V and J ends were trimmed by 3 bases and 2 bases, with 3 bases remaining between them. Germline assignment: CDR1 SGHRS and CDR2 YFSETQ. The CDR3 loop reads CASSSTYNEQFF. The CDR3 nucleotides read TGCGCCAGCAGCTCCACCTACAATGAGCAGTTCTTC.

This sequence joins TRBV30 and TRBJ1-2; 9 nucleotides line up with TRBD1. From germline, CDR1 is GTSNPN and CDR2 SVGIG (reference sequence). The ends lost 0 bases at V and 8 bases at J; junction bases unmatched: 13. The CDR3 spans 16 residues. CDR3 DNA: TGTGCCTGGAGTGTAAGCGGAACGGACAGGGGAAGGGGCTACACCTTC. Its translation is CAWSVSGTDRGRGYTF.

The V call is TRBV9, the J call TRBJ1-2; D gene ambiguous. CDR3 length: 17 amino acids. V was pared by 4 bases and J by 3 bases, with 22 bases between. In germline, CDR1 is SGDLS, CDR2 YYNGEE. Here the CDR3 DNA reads TGTGCCAGCAGCCCGAGGCAAGTCAGTTCACTTGACTATGGCTACACCTTC. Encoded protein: CASSPRQVSSLDYGYTF.

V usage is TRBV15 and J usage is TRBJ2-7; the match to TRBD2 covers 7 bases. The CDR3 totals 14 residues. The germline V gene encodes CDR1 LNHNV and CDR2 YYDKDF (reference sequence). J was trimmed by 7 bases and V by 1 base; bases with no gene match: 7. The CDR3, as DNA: TGTGCCACCAGCAGAGGGGGGAGGGAGAGGGAGCAGTACTTC. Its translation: CATSRGGREREQYF. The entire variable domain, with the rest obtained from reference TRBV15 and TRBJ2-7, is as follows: DAMVIQNPRYQVTQFGKPVTLSCSQTLNHNVMYWYQQKSSQAPKLLFHYYDKDFNNEADTPDNFQSRRPNTSFCFLDIRSPGLGDTAMYLCATSRGGREREQYFGPGTRLTVT.

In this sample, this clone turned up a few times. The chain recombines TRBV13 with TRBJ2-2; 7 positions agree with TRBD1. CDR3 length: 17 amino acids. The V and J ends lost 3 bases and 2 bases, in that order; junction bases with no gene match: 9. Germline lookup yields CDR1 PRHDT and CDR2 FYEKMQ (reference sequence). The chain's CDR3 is CASSLDTGTVNTGELFF. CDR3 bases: TGTGCCAGCAGCTTGGACACCGGGACAGTTAACACCGGGGAGCTGTTTTTT.

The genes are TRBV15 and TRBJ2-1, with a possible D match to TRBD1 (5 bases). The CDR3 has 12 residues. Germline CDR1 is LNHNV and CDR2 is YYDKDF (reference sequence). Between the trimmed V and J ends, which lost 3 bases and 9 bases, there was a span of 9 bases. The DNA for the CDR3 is TGTGCCACCAGCAGTAGGGGCGGTGAGCAGTTCTTC. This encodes CATSSRGGEQFF.

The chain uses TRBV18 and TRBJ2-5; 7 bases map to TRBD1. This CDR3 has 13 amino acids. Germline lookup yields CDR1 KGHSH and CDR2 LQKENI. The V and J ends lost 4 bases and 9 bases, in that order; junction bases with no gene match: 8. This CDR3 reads CASSRTDRTSQYF. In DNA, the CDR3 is TGTGCCAGCTCACGGACGGACAGGACGTCCCAGTACTTC.

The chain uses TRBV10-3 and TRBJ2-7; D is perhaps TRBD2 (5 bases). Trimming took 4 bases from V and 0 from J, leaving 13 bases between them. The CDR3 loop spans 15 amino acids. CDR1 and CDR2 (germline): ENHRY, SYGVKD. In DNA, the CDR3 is TGTGCCATCAGTGGAGAGCGGTTGGGCTCCTACGAGCAGTACTTC. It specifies CAISGERLGSYEQYF.

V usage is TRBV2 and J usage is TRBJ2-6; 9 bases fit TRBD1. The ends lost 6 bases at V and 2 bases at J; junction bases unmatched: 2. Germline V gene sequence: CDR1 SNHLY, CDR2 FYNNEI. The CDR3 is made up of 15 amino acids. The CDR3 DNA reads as TGTGCCAGCAGAGGGGACAGGGCTGGGGCCAACGTCCTGACTTTC. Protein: CASRGDRAGANVLTF.

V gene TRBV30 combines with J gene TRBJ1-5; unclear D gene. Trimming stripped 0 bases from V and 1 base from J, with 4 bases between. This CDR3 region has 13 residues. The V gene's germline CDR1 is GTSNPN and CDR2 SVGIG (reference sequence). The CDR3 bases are TGTGCCTGGAGTGTACAAAGCAATCAGCCCCAGCATTTT. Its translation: CAWSVQSNQPQHF.

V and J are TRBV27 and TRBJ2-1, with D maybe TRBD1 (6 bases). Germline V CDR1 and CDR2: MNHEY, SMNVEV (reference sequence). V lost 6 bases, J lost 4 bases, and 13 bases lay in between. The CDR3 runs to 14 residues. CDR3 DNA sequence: TGTGCCAGCAGATTCCGGGACACTTACAATGAGCAGTTCTTC. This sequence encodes CASRFRDTYNEQFF.

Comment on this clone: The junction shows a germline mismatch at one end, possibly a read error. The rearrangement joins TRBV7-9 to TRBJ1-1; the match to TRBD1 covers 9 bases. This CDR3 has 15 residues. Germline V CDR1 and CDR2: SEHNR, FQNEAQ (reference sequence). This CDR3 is CSSRFQTGGNTEAFF. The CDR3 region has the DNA TGTTCCAGCAGGTTCCAGACAGGGGGGAACACTGAAGCTTTCTTT.